Sequencing of this T cell receptor (beta chain) was carried out in a study of cytomegalovirus exposure and HLA in healthy donors (dated by TCRdb to about 2017). Regarding the research as a whole: According to a later analysis, one platform produced both the approximately 110 validation repertoires and the 730 or so repertoires of the first cohort. The aim of the study was to test whether cataloging public T cell receptors could identify signatures of past pathogen exposure. In addition to the first cohort of 666 subjects, a separate validation cohort of 130 or so different subjects was used. High-throughput TCR immunosequencing, statistical association of individual TCRs with disease status, and machine learning were combined to predict cytomegalovirus infection status.

The library relied on the immunoSEQ multiplex PCR assay. The original methods were these. A statistical classification framework was developed to diagnose cytomegalovirus status using the catalog of TCR beta chain sequences. What TCRdb holds here is the immuneACCESS table cut down to in-frame rearrangements. Part of the clones is not present; checked against another copy, under half of the missing clones reflect an unresolved V gene, and the others are unexplained. V, J and clone size derive from that table, while D and trimming were established from the DNA sequence. The sample table shows 90,000 to 130,000 clones, and 70% to 90% are seen once. The top ten hold 3% to 3.5% of the sample. Donors formed part of the validation cohort, which comprised 120 subjects and was distinct from the first cohort of 670 or so subjects. The germline V and J ends show losses of 1 base and 7 bases respectively, and no gene match explains 9 bases of the junction. The germline V gene (reference sequence) gives CDR1 as MNHEY and CDR2 as SMNVEV. The CDR3 numbers 16 residues from cysteine through phenylalanine. CDR3 DNA only is kept here, 48 bases in frame from base 1.

With respect to this clone: What this receptor recognizes is not known. No quality values exist for individual bases; no much larger clone is one base distant.

Study-level results and caveats: A few of the identified cytomegalovirus-associated TCR beta chains were confirmed in vitro to be specific for cytomegalovirus antigens. Most TCR sequences were seen in very few donors, while some public TCRs were found in many individuals. It was suggested by the authors that the approach could potentially be generalized to other disease states and immunological phenotypes. Of the cluster scores, approximately 95% were above 0 in a later analysis, which found that TCRs clustered in the first cohort also tended to co-occur in the 95 to 150 validation repertoires. The classifier was reported to diagnose cytomegalovirus status with high specificity and sensitivity in both the original and validation cohorts. In the study, 150 to 200 TCR beta chains were listed as associated with cytomegalovirus. The validation cohort had no HLA typing available for a later analysis, so co-occurrence within that cohort was assessed over all 120 or so repertoires.

In this chain, TRBV27 is recombined with TRBJ2-1; TRBD1 agrees with 8 junctional bases. The TCR was taken from a woman in her late teens or twenties in good health and CMV-seronegative. Material for sequencing was PBMCs. The DNA reads as follows: TGTGCCAGCAGTTTATGGACAGGGAATAAACTTAATGAGCAGTTCTTC. Its protein is CASSLWTGNKLNEQFF.